Following are 12 T cell receptor beta chains from one sample sequenced in a study of STAT5B mutations in CD4+ large granular lymphocyte leukemia. TCRdb's table, derived via immunoSEQ multiplex PCR, lists solely in-frame clones and lacks some. The table includes more than 35,000 clones, 70% to 90% detected once. The sample consisted of CD4+ T cells from blood buffy coats. The receptor source for this set is a human donor in good health.

The V call is TRBV6-6, the J call TRBJ1-5; D is undetermined. The CDR3 has 14 residues. Trimming removed 4 bases at V and 7 bases at J, with 14 bases between. The germline CDR1 and CDR2 sequences are MNHNY and SVGAGI (reference sequence). The CDR3 region is CASSSHKGGQPQHF. The CDR3 nucleotides are TGTGCCAGCAGTTCCCACAAGGGAGGACAGCCCCAGCATTTT.

This chain connects TRBV28 to TRBJ2-2; D remains unclear. In germline, CDR1 is MDHEN, CDR2 SYDVKM. V lost 3 bases and J lost 2, with 13 bases in between. The CDR3 consists of 16 residues. The CDR3 sequence: CASSLARRVNTGELFF. The CDR3 nucleotides are TGTGCCAGCAGTTTGGCCAGGAGAGTTAACACCGGGGAGCTGTTTTTT.

J is TRBJ1-2 and V is TRBV5-6; tentatively, D is TRBD1 (6 bases). CDR3 length: 15 amino acids. Germline values: CDR1 SGHDT, CDR2 YYEEEE. V gave up 0 bases and J gave up 3 bases, with 12 bases separating them. The CDR3 reads CASSLAIQGYYGYTF. The CDR3 DNA is TGTGCCAGCAGCTTGGCCATTCAGGGGTACTATGGCTACACCTTC.

The chain couples TRBV7-2 to TRBJ2-1; no clear D. CDR1 is SGHTA and CDR2 is FQGNSA in the germline V gene. The length of the CDR3 is 15 residues. V was cut by 3 bases and J by 4 bases, with 13 bases left in between. The CDR3 is CASSFSSDHYNEQFF. Written as DNA, the CDR3 is TGTGCCAGCAGCTTCTCTTCCGACCATTACAATGAGCAGTTCTTC. The full variable domain, rest sourced from reference TRBV7-2 and TRBJ2-1, is GAGVSQSPSNKVTEKGKDVELRCDPISGHTALYWYRQSLGQGLEFLIYFQGNSAPDKSGLPSDRFSAERTGGSVSTLTIQRTQQEDSAVYLCASSFSSDHYNEQFFGPGTRLTVL.

This clone was counted once. The chain combines TRBV5-1 with TRBJ2-7, with 10 bases matching TRBD1. V lost 4 bases, J lost 4 bases, and 8 bases stayed unmatched. CDR1 is SGHRS, CDR2 YFSETQ, per germline. This CDR3 region has 15 residues. The CDR3 reads CASSLSGQGGYEQYF. CDR3 nucleotides: TGCGCCAGCAGCCTCTCCGGACAGGGGGGGTACGAGCAGTACTTC. The full variable domain, completed using reference TRBV5-1 and TRBJ2-7, is KAGVTQTPRYLIKTRGQQVTLSCSPISGHRSVSWYQQTPGQGLQFLFEYFSETQRNKGNFPGRFSGRQFSNSRSEMNVSTLELGDSALYLCASSLSGQGGYEQYFGPGTRLTVT.

In this sample, this clone turned up once. The genes are TRBV30 and TRBJ2-7; D might be TRBD1 (6 bases). Deletions cut 6 bases from V and 0 bases from J, with 12 bases between. The CDR3 has 13 amino acids. CDR1 GTSNPN and CDR2 SVGIG come from the germline V gene (reference sequence). The CDR3 reads CACPGASSYEQYF. CDR3 coding DNA: TGTGCCTGCCCAGGGGCCAGCTCCTACGAGCAGTACTTC.

The chain uses TRBV18 and TRBJ1-6, with 8 positions matching TRBD1. Germline trimming cut 3 bases from V and 7 bases from J; bases unmatched to any gene: 5. The CDR3 contains 15 residues. CDR1 is KGHSH and CDR2 is LQKENI in the germline V gene. The CDR3 loop reads CASSPPDRVNSPLHF. Here the CDR3 DNA reads TGTGCCAGCTCACCCCCGGACAGGGTCAATTCACCCCTCCACTTT.

The chain employs TRBV7-3 and TRBJ1-3, with TRBD1 matching 9 bases. The CDR3 is made up of 16 amino acids. Germline V gives CDR1 SGHTA, CDR2 FQGTGA. The ends lost 1 base at V and 1 base at J; junction bases unmatched: 2. CDR3: CASSLNGQGSGNTIYF. CDR3 DNA: TGTGCCAGCAGCTTAAACGGACAGGGGTCTGGAAACACCATATATTTT.

Concerning this clone itself: A read error may produce the germline difference seen at one junction end. The chain carries TRBV7-9 and TRBJ2-2, with D hard to call. Germline values: CDR1 SEHNR, CDR2 FQNEAQ (reference sequence). The CDR3 length is 13 residues. CDR3 loop: CTSVTLDTGELFF. The DNA of the CDR3 is TGTACCAGCGTCACCTTGGACACCGGGGAGCTGTTTTTT.

This clone was detected a few times. The chain couples TRBV30 to TRBJ1-1; D is unresolved. The CDR3 consists of 14 residues. CDR1 and CDR2 from the germline V gene are GTSNPN and SVGIG (reference sequence). Trimming pared 4 bases from V and 1 base from J, leaving 13 bases between. For the CDR3, the DNA is TGTGCCTGGATTGGGGTACACCCGAACACTGAAGCTTTCTTT. Translation gives CAWIGVHPNTEAFF.

The genes are TRBV25-1 and TRBJ1-4; no clear D. CDR1 is MGHDK and CDR2 is SYGVNS in the germline V gene. V gave up 1 base and J gave up 8 bases, with 11 bases separating them. The CDR3 has 14 amino acids. CDR3 protein: CASSEFTAGEKLFF. CDR3 DNA: TGTGCCAGCAGTGAATTCACGGCGGGGGAAAAACTGTTTTTT.

For the CDR3, the DNA is TGTGCCATCAGTGAGTCCGGAGAGACCCAGTACTTC. Its protein is CAISESGETQYF. V usage is TRBV10-3 and J usage is TRBJ2-5, with D unresolved. CDR3 length equals 12 residues. Germline assignment: CDR1 ENHRY and CDR2 SYGVKD. V dropped 0 bases and J dropped 4 bases, with 3 bases sitting between them.